The rows below give T cell receptor beta chains drawn from one sample of a study of early T cells in non-severe SARS-CoV-2 infection. TCRdb re-derived calls from the 5' RACE reads in MiXCR, one entry per CDR3 protein. Of about 35,000 distinct CDR3 sequences listed, roughly 4.5% are singletons. The sample comprised whole blood. The receptor source for this set is an adult who was a healthcare worker with PCR-confirmed SARS-CoV-2 infection or an uninfected control (not recorded which). Both conserved end residues are part of each CDR3. Some rows have no size entry. The others give once, few or many, or a class for an expanded clone.

j_call clone_size v_call cdr3_aa
TRBJ1-5 few TRBV15 CATSRVRHSQPQHF
TRBJ2-3 many TRBV28 CASTPHRGDWGTDTQYF
TRBJ1-5 many TRBV4-3 CASSQEVTDHQPQHF
TRBJ2-2 many TRBV6-5 CASSYKGAPNTGELFF
TRBJ2-1 many TRBV5-1 CASSLRSGMYNEQFF
TRBJ2-7 many TRBV7-2 CASSLDRGQYEQYF
TRBJ2-2 many TRBV7-2 CASSPLGELFF
TRBJ2-7 many TRBV11-2 CASSLVGTGGLLSYEQYF
TRBJ2-7 many TRBV20-1 CSAAGTGGRYEQYF
TRBJ1-6 many TRBV6-5 CASRKGQTSSYNSPLHF
TRBJ1-5 few TRBV7-2 CASSSWTGVSNQPQHF
TRBJ1-5 NA TRBV5-1 CASSAGTGINQPQHF
TRBJ1-1 NA TRBV7-9 CASSPRYRQGMNTEAFF
TRBJ1-2 many TRBV7-9 CASSVDFYGYTF
TRBJ2-7 many TRBV7-2 CASSLGGSIYEQYF
TRBJ2-5 many TRBV5-1 CASSTNRDSETQYF
TRBJ2-1 few TRBV4-1 CASSQGTSHDYNEQFF
TRBJ1-5 many TRBV7-2 CASSPGQGRQPQHF
TRBJ2-1 many TRBV12-3/TRBV12-4 CASNRATTYNEQFF
TRBJ2-7 many TRBV11-2 CASSPRRSSYEQYF
TRBJ1-1 many TRBV3-1 CASSQDRGAHTEAFF
TRBJ2-7 many TRBV20-1 CSVYQTSGYEQYF
TRBJ2-3 few TRBV11-2 CASSPGGSGGYTDTQYF
TRBJ1-1 few TRBV7-3 CASSLGHQNTEAFF
TRBJ2-2 many TRBV6-2/TRBV6-3 CASSSTGELFF
TRBJ1-4 few TRBV30 CAWSTGQGLEKLFF
TRBJ1-5 many TRBV30 CAWSVSVGRAQPQHF
TRBJ1-4 many TRBV5-5 CASSLVSGGNEKLFF
TRBJ1-3 NA TRBV11-2 CASSLATGLSGNTIYF
TRBJ2-7 few TRBV6-2/TRBV6-3 CASSYRSFYEQYF
TRBJ1-3 many TRBV20-1 CSAREGSSGNTIYF
TRBJ1-1 many TRBV12-3/TRBV12-4 CASSPSGRGARTEAFF
TRBJ1-2 many TRBV7-9 CASSPEDPGYGYTF
TRBJ2-7 many TRBV20-1 CSARDPSSYEQYF
TRBJ1-2 many TRBV6-1 CASSEILGYGYTF
TRBJ2-2 many TRBV12-5 CASGLGLRDRALFPYTGELFF
TRBJ2-5 many TRBV20-1 CSARLAGGRETQYF
TRBJ2-7 many TRBV30 CAWQAGTYEQYF
TRBJ1-1 many TRBV7-9 CASSPSVGTEAFF
TRBJ2-5 many TRBV7-2 CASSVGTSGGFRETQYF
TRBJ2-7 many TRBV20-1 CSVRDFSYEQYF
TRBJ2-1 many TRBV7-9 CASSVQYQGTYNEQFF
TRBJ2-3 NA TRBV11-2 CASSLTGGHSTDTQYF
TRBJ2-7 many TRBV7-2 CASSPAGGDAYEQYF
TRBJ2-7 many TRBV20-1 CSATAGTVPVEQYF
TRBJ2-7 NA TRBV30 CAWSVSSYEQYF
TRBJ2-7 many TRBV6-5 CASRDPSGPSYEQYF
TRBJ2-2 few TRBV7-6 CASSFRQNTGELFF
TRBJ2-1 many TRBV28 CASREWRVAYNEQFF
TRBJ1-2 NA TRBV10-3 CATNRGSNYGYTF
TRBJ2-3 many TRBV6-1 CASSARDRGNGDTQYF
TRBJ2-7 medium-sized TRBV2 CASVESSYEQYF
TRBJ2-3 medium-sized TRBV7-6 CASSLAPDRREQYF
TRBJ2-6 many TRBV10-2 CASRGTSGPGANVLTF
TRBJ2-3 many TRBV2 CASSDIAGGTDTQYF